The 28 T cell receptor beta chains below come from one sample, sequenced in a study of T cells after yellow fever vaccination. TCRdb reanalysed the 5' RACE reads using MiXCR and keeps one entry per CDR3 protein. The repertoire holds 300,000 to 400,000 distinct CDR3 sequences, 3.5% to 4.5% seen once, with 20% to 30% in the top ten. The input for sequencing was PBMCs, taken 5 days after the yellow fever booster vaccination. These receptors all come from a man younger than 35 who received the YFV17D yellow fever vaccine.

This sequence joins TRBV20-1 and TRBJ2-7; TRBD1 agrees at 7 bases. CDR1 and CDR2 (germline): DFQATT, SNEGSKA (reference sequence). The CDR3 is 14 residues long. The ends lost 1 base at V and 6 bases at J; junction bases unmatched: 9. Written as DNA, the CDR3 is TGCAGTGCTAGAGCCTCGACAGGGTCTCTCGAGCAGTACGTC. It is translated as CSARASTGSLEQYV.

This clonotype was seen a handful of times. CDR3 region: CSAVPEVAGELETQYF. The DNA for the CDR3 is TGCAGTGCTGTTCCCGAGGTAGCGGGGGAGTTGGAGACCCAGTACTTC. This chain connects TRBV20-1 to TRBJ2-5; 9 nucleotides align to TRBD2. V lost 5 bases, J lost 5 bases, and 15 bases stayed unmatched. In germline, CDR1 is DFQATT, CDR2 SNEGSKA (reference sequence). The CDR3 is made up of 16 amino acids.

The sample holds many counts of this clonotype. V usage is TRBV20-1 and J usage is TRBJ2-5; D gene uncertain. The V gene lost 3 bases and the J gene lost 1 base, with 9 bases spanning the gap. Germline V gives CDR1 DFQATT, CDR2 SNEGSKA (reference sequence). The CDR3 covers 13 residues. The CDR3 DNA follows: TGCAGTGCTAGTGGGAACACCCAAGAGACCCAGTACTTC. Its protein product is CSASGNTQETQYF.

This chain joins TRBV28 and TRBJ2-7; D is undetermined. Trimming removed 6 bases at V and 3 bases at J, with 3 bases between. Germline CDR1 and CDR2: MDHEN and SYDVKM. This CDR3 has 10 residues. Written as DNA, the CDR3 is TGTGCCAGCAGGAGCTACGAGCAGTACTTC. This encodes CASRSYEQYF.

Only a few counts were recorded for this clonotype. The rearrangement uses TRBV24-1 and TRBJ1-5; no definite D call. This CDR3 comprises 16 residues. V gave up 4 bases and J gave up 0 bases, with 12 bases separating them. Germline V gene sequence: CDR1 KGHDR, CDR2 SFDVKD. Here the CDR3 DNA reads TGTGCCACCAGTGACAGAGGGATAAATAGCAATCAGCCCCAGCATTTT. Encoded protein: CATSDRGINSNQPQHF.

This clonotype was detected ten times or more. The CDR3 spells CASSSGPSMNTEAFF. The CDR3 nucleotides are TGTGCCAGCAGCTCGGGACCGTCCATGAACACTGAAGCTTTCTTT. The chain has TRBV7-2 and TRBJ1-1; D might be TRBD1 (5 bases). The CDR3 contains 15 residues. The germline CDR1 and CDR2 sequences are SGHTA and FQGNSA. Trimming stripped 4 bases from V and 0 bases from J, with 12 bases between.

This clonotype was seen many times. The genes are TRBV3-1 and TRBJ2-3, with D possibly matching TRBD1 (5 bases). V dropped 0 bases and J dropped 1 base, with 5 bases sitting between them. Germline V lookup: CDR1 LGHDT, CDR2 YNNKEL (reference sequence). The CDR3 is 14 amino acids. The DNA for the CDR3 is TGTGCCAGCAGCCAAGAAGGGGGCACAGATACGCAGTATTTT. This codes for CASSQEGGTDTQYF.

This chain uses TRBV28 with TRBJ2-7; a possible D gene is TRBD2 (5 bases). V dropped 2 bases and J dropped 7 bases, with 12 bases sitting between them. The germline V gene encodes CDR1 MDHEN and CDR2 SYDVKM. The CDR3 contains 13 residues. The CDR3 region has the DNA TGTGCCAGCAGTTTAAGCCTACTAGGTGAGCAGTACGTC. As protein: CASSLSLLGEQYV.

The chain links TRBV7-9 to TRBJ1-5, with D uncertain. The V gene lost 4 bases and the J gene lost 5 bases, with 9 bases spanning the gap. The CDR3 totals 13 residues. Germline V gene data show CDR1 as SEHNR and CDR2 as FQNEAQ (reference sequence). This chain's CDR3 is CASSSENHQPQHF. The CDR3 DNA sequence: TGTGCCAGCAGCTCCGAAAACCATCAGCCCCAGCATTTT.

This clonotype was observed a handful of times. The chain combines TRBV5-1 with TRBJ2-6, with D maybe TRBD1 (6 bases). The V gene's germline CDR1 is SGHRS and CDR2 YFSETQ. V lost 4 bases, J lost 0 bases, and 14 bases lay in between. This CDR3 has 17 amino acids. CDR3 sequence (DNA): TGCGCCAGCAGCCTCGGACAGAGCTTCTCTGGGGCCAACGTCCTGACTTTC. It is translated as CASSLGQSFSGANVLTF.

This clonotype has ten or more counts. This chain uses TRBV6-2 or TRBV6-3 with TRBJ2-1; tentatively, D is TRBD1 (6 bases). The ends were cut back, 5 bases at V and 12 bases at J, with 17 bases in the middle. Germline values: CDR1 MNHEY, CDR2 SVGEGT. The CDR3 sequence is 13 residues long. CDR3 DNA: TGTGCCAGCAGTCCACAGGGTCAGAGGATGCAGTTCTTC. The encoded protein is CASSPQGQRMQFF.

With respect to this clonotype: This could be a read error, since a much larger clone is one nucleotide away. The chain is built from TRBV7-9 and TRBJ2-3; 8 nucleotides match TRBD2. The CDR3 is 17 amino acids. The trim removed 6 bases at V and 5 bases at J, leaving 16 bases unmatched. Germline lookup yields CDR1 SEHNR and CDR2 FQNEAQ (reference sequence). CDR3 amino acids: CASRSGGVFVGRDTQYF. In DNA form, the CDR3 reads TGTGCCAGCAGGAGCGGGGGAGTCTTTGTCGGCAGAGATACGCAGTATTTT.

The chain joins TRBV5-1 to TRBJ2-5, with 10 nucleotides matching TRBD2. Trimming cost V 4 bases and J 4 bases; bases outside gene matches: 13. This CDR3 contains 17 residues. Germline V lookup: CDR1 SGHRS, CDR2 YFSETQ. As DNA, the CDR3 is TGCGCCAGCAGCATGGGACTAGCGCGACGGAGTGGAGAGACCCAGTACTTC. It encodes CASSMGLARRSGETQYF.

V gene TRBV7-8 combines with J gene TRBJ2-3; 7 nucleotides align to TRBD2. Per the germline V gene, CDR1 is SGHVS and CDR2 is FQNEAQ. Germline trimming cut 7 bases from V and 2 bases from J; bases unmatched to any gene: 12. The CDR3 is 16 residues long. The CDR3 protein is CASTPGASGFTDTQYF. The CDR3 bases are TGTGCCAGCACCCCCGGGGCTAGCGGTTTCACAGATACGCAGTATTTT.

There are a few counts of this clonotype. V usage is TRBV7-9 and J usage is TRBJ1-2, with 8 positions matching TRBD1. The J segment lost 3 bases and the V segment lost 1 base, leaving 7 bases of the junction unmatched. Germline assignment: CDR1 SEHNR and CDR2 FQNEAQ (reference sequence). The CDR3 runs to 16 residues. The chain's CDR3 is CASSLVVAGGDYGYTF. Written as DNA, the CDR3 is TGTGCCAGCAGCTTAGTGGTGGCAGGGGGCGACTATGGCTACACCTTC.

This clonotype has just one count. The junction differs from germline at one of its ends, possibly a read error. The chain uses TRBV25-1 and TRBJ2-2; 7 nucleotides match TRBD2. The length of the CDR3 is 15 residues. CDR1 and CDR2 from the germline V gene are MGHDK and SYGVNS. The CDR3 spells CASRRGEGNTRELFF. DNA for the CDR3: TGTGCCAGCCGTCGGGGGGAAGGGAACACCAGGGAGCTGTTTTTT.

This clonotype was detected only a few times. The CDR3 protein is CAARGPQRWETQYF. Written as DNA, the CDR3 is TGTGCCGCACGGGGTCCTCAGAGGTGGGAGACCCAGTACTTC. V is TRBV10-3 and J is TRBJ2-5, with D possibly matching TRBD2 (5 bases). The length of the CDR3 is 14 residues. Germline CDR1 and CDR2: ENHRY and SYGVKD. The ends were cut back, 11 bases at V and 5 bases at J, with 21 bases in the middle.

This clonotype appeared a few times. This rearrangement joins TRBV5-1 to TRBJ2-3; no clear D gene. CDR3 length: 14 amino acids. V gave up 7 bases and J gave up 0 bases, with 12 bases separating them. CDR1 is SGHRS, CDR2 YFSETQ, per germline. CDR3 sequence reads: CASYPAPSTDTQYF. The DNA for the CDR3 is TGCGCCAGCTATCCGGCGCCAAGCACAGATACGCAGTATTTT. The variable domain in full, completed from reference TRBV5-1 and TRBJ2-3, reads KAGVTQTPRYLIKTRGQQVTLSCSPISGHRSVSWYQQTPGQGLQFLFEYFSETQRNKGNFPGRFSGRQFSNSRSEMNVSTLELGDSALYLCASYPAPSTDTQYFGPGTRLTVL.

This clonotype was detected ten times or more. This CDR3 reads CASSDGQGTNEKLFF. The CDR3 DNA is TGTGCCAGCAGCGACGGACAGGGAACTAATGAAAAACTGTTTTTT. The J gene is TRBJ1-4, the V gene TRBV7-9; 8 nucleotides line up with TRBD1. V lost 5 bases, J lost 1 base, and 3 bases stayed unmatched. This CDR3 is built from 15 residues. The germline V gene encodes CDR1 SEHNR and CDR2 FQNEAQ (reference sequence).

This clonotype has only a few counts. This sequence joins TRBV18 and TRBJ1-1; 7 nucleotides line up with TRBD1. J gave up 11 bases and V 5 bases, and 8 bases lay outside the gene matches. Germline CDR1 reads KGHSH; CDR2 reads LQKENI. CDR3 length: 12 residues. The CDR3 bases are TGTGCCAGCTCAACAGGGGCGGCTAGGGCTTTCTTT. It translates to CASSTGAARAFF.

There are a few counts of this clonotype. The rearrangement joins TRBV24-1 to TRBJ1-2, with 7 bases that match TRBD1. Germline CDR1 is KGHDR and CDR2 is SFDVKD. This CDR3 is 15 amino acids long. J gave up 6 bases and V 2 bases, and 8 bases lay outside the gene matches. The CDR3 loop is CATSDWRQGADGYTF. The DNA for the CDR3 is TGTGCCACCAGTGATTGGAGACAGGGAGCGGATGGCTACACCTTC.

In its sample, this clonotype was seen a few times. The rearrangement uses TRBV18 and TRBJ1-5; D is unresolved. This CDR3 comprises 16 residues. Germline assignment: CDR1 KGHSH and CDR2 LQKENI. The germline V and J ends were trimmed by 3 bases and 7 bases, with 19 bases remaining between them. The CDR3 DNA reads as TGTGCCAGCTCACCGGGTTCCTATTTAGAGGCGCAGCCCCAGCATTTT. This sequence encodes CASSPGSYLEAQPQHF.

The chain combines TRBV5-1 with TRBJ2-5, with TRBD2 identical over 7 bases. The germline CDR1 and CDR2 sequences are SGHRS and YFSETQ. The CDR3 covers 14 residues. V lost 0 bases, J lost 4 bases, and 3 bases stayed unmatched. This chain's CDR3 is CASSLASSGETQYF. CDR3 sequence (DNA): TGCGCCAGCAGCTTGGCTTCTAGCGGAGAGACCCAGTACTTC.

This clonotype was recorded many times. The chain recombines TRBV4-1 with TRBJ2-5; perhaps TRBD2 as D (8 bases). Germline CDR1 reads MGHRA; CDR2 reads YSYEKL. The CDR3 has 15 amino acids. The V end lost 3 bases, the J end lost 5 bases, and 16 bases lay between the germline ends. The CDR3 coding sequence is TGCGCCAGCAGCCACCCCGGGAGGGGGCACGAGACCCAGTACTTC. This codes for CASSHPGRGHETQYF.

Many counts were recorded for this clonotype. The chain carries TRBV24-1 and TRBJ2-2; the D gene is possibly TRBD1 (6 bases). Germline V gives CDR1 KGHDR, CDR2 SFDVKD. The V end was cut by 3 bases, the J end by 3 bases, with 16 bases between. CDR3 length: 17 residues. The CDR3 loop is CATSDPSAQGYTGELFF. CDR3 DNA sequence: TGTGCCACCAGTGATCCCAGTGCACAGGGTTACACCGGGGAGCTGTTTTTT.

The chain couples TRBV10-3 to TRBJ1-1, with D maybe TRBD1 (6 bases). Trimming took off 6 bases at V and 2 bases at J, with 13 bases between the two ends. The CDR3 has 14 amino acids. Germline lookup yields CDR1 ENHRY and CDR2 SYGVKD. CDR3 protein: CAISPGHYNTEAFF. The DNA for the CDR3 is TGTGCCATCAGCCCGGGACACTACAACACTGAAGCTTTCTTT.

This clonotype has more than one count but fewer than ten. The rearrangement uses TRBV18 and TRBJ2-5, with 7 positions matching TRBD2. The germline V gene encodes CDR1 KGHSH and CDR2 LQKENI. The CDR3 spans 14 residues. V was pared by 4 bases and J by 4 bases, with 6 bases of the junction left unmatched. CDR3 coding DNA: TGTGCCAGCTCACGCTTCTCGGGAGGAGAGACCCAGTACTTC. Translated, it gives CASSRFSGGETQYF. Based on the CDR3 plus reference TRBV18 and TRBJ2-5, the full variable domain is NAGVMQNPRHLVRRRGQEARLRCSPMKGHSHVYWYRQLPEEGLKFMVYLQKENIIDESGMPKERFSAEFPKEGPSILRIQQVVRGDSAAYFCASSRFSGGETQYFGPGTRLLVL.

This clonotype was detected a few times. The rearrangement uses TRBV5-1 and TRBJ2-7; 12 bases are shared with TRBD2. The CDR3 is made up of 18 amino acids. Germline CDR1 SGHRS, CDR2 YFSETQ. V lost 3 bases, J lost 8 bases, and 18 bases stayed unmatched. The CDR3 sequence is CASSSASGGALGRLKQYF. Here the CDR3 DNA reads TGCGCCAGCAGCTCTGCTAGCGGGGGGGCCTTAGGACGGCTCAAGCAGTACTTC.